The rows below give T cell receptor beta chains drawn from one sample of a study of post-analysis software for immune sequencing data. MiXCR was run by TCRdb on the PCR reads, yielding one entry per CDR3 protein. The sample lists approximately 660,000 distinct CDR3 sequences; 59% were seen once. Input material: blood. The origin of the receptors is a girl aged 2 to 10 with multiple sclerosis. Both conserved end residues are part of each CDR3. A D gene is named only where the DNA matches it firmly. A clone size is listed for some rows: how often the clone was seen (once, few, many), or a class if it is expanded.

V gene,D gene,J gene,clone size,CDR3 protein,CDR3 DNA
TRBV18,.,TRBJ1-1,.,CASSPSVRGSTEAFF,TGTGCCAGCTCACCGTCCGTAAGGGGAAGCACTGAAGCTTTCTTT
TRBV12-3/TRBV12-4,.,TRBJ2-2,.,CASSFQGLNTGELFF,TGTGCCAGCAGTTTCCAGGGACTTAACACCGGGGAGCTGTTTTTT
TRBV13,.,TRBJ1-2,few,CASSSLASRRHGYTF,TGTGCCAGCAGCTCCCTCGCCTCGAGAAGGCATGGCTACACCTTC
TRBV7-9,TRBD1,TRBJ2-3,.,CASRTGVSTDTQYF,TGTGCCAGCCGAACAGGGGTTAGCACAGATACGCAGTATTTT
TRBV6-5,TRBD1,TRBJ2-7,few,CASSYGPGQGVYEQYF,TGTGCCAGCAGTTATGGGCCGGGACAGGGAGTATACGAGCAGTACTTC
TRBV12-3/TRBV12-4,.,TRBJ1-1,.,CASSPSYKNTEAFF,TGTGCCAGCAGTCCCAGTTATAAGAACACTGAAGCTTTCTTT
TRBV12-3/TRBV12-4,TRBD1,TRBJ1-1,.,CASRRDRVRPEAFF,TGTGCCAGCAGGAGGGACAGGGTTAGGCCTGAAGCTTTCTTT
TRBV29-1,.,TRBJ2-2,.,CSVGDTGELFF,TGCAGCGTAGGGGACACCGGGGAGCTGTTTTTT
TRBV10-2,.,TRBJ2-1,few,CASKSVTAEQFF,TGCGCCAGCAAGTCTGTGACAGCCGAGCAGTTCTTC
TRBV9,.,TRBJ2-1,.,CAGSVEGLHNEQFF,TGTGCCGGCAGCGTAGAGGGACTGCACAATGAGCAGTTCTTC
TRBV29-1,TRBD2,TRBJ2-1,.,CSISSGGAGEQFF,TGCAGCATCTCTAGCGGGGGGGCGGGCGAGCAGTTCTTC
TRBV5-1,.,TRBJ2-5,.,CASSLRENGETQYF,TGCGCCAGCAGCTTGAGGGAAAATGGAGAGACCCAGTACTTC
TRBV5-1,.,TRBJ1-2,.,CASSLAAAPTYGYTF,TGCGCCAGCAGCTTGGCTGCCGCTCCTACATATGGCTACACCTTC
TRBV20-1,.,TRBJ1-2,.,CSAVDITAYGYTF,TGCAGTGCTGTCGATATAACTGCTTATGGCTACACCTTC
TRBV5-5,TRBD2,TRBJ2-4,.,CASSLYPGRDIQYF,TGTGCCAGCAGCTTGTACCCAGGGAGGGACATTCAGTACTTC
TRBV29-1,TRBD1,TRBJ2-1,.,CSVGWTGRSSYNEQFF,TGCAGCGTTGGGTGGACAGGCCGGAGCTCCTACAATGAGCAGTTCTTC
TRBV7-2,.,TRBJ2-3,few,CASSLPASTDTQYF,TGTGCCAGCAGCTTACCGGCCAGCACAGATACGCAGTATTTT
TRBV6-5,TRBD1,TRBJ2-1,once,CASSYGTGGLDEQFF,TGTGCCAGCAGTTACGGGACAGGGGGCTTGGATGAGCAGTTCTTC
TRBV25-1,.,TRBJ1-2,.,CASSPGPDGYTF,TGTGCCAGCAGTCCGGGCCCGGATGGCTACACCTTC
TRBV10-2,TRBD2,TRBJ2-1,.,CASIPPGLAGHEQFF,TGCGCCAGCATTCCACCGGGACTAGCGGGCCATGAGCAGTTCTTC